This record covers a single T cell receptor beta chain. From germline, CDR1 is KGHDR and CDR2 SFDVKD. The CDR3 contains 13 residues. Losses at the gene ends were 9 bases for V and 6 bases for J; bases not matched to a gene: 5. Methods used by the authors: Amplification of reference gene primers was used by the study to estimate nucleated cell counts. Assay used: immunoSEQ multiplex PCR; TCRdb lists only in-frame clones, some missing. V, J and clone size reflect that table, while D and trimming were determined from the DNA. The sample contains roughly 75,000 clones, about nine tenths of which appear only once. This specimen belongs to a study of blood T cell repertoires in COVID-19.

The receptor comes from a man older than 75 in a cohort sampled during active COVID-19. The sequenced material came from peripheral blood. This rearrangement joins TRBV24-1 to TRBJ1-5; 9 bases map to TRBD1. DNA for the CDR3: TGTGCCACCGGGGACAGGGCCGGTCAGCCCCAGCATTTT. Protein: CATGDRAGQPQHF.